Listed here are 7 T cell receptor beta chains from one sample, sequenced in a study of blood T cell repertoires in COVID-19 (dated by TCRdb to about 2020). The library was produced with the immunoSEQ multiplex PCR assay. TCRdb provides this immuneACCESS table in a form limited to in-frame rearrangements. Some clones are lacking; in checked studies, under half of them reflect an unresolved V gene, and why the rest are absent is not known. The sample contains tens of thousands of clones, about 90% of them found a single time. Just under 4% of the sample is in the top ten clones. The sequenced sample consisted of peripheral blood. Receptor source: a woman between 45 and 60 years old in a cohort sampled during active COVID-19.

The chain joins TRBV5-1 to TRBJ2-3; 9 bases align to TRBD1. The CDR3 totals 15 residues. J gave up 3 bases and V 5 bases, and 7 bases lay outside the gene matches. Germline V lookup: CDR1 SGHRS, CDR2 YFSETQ. Here the CDR3 reads CASSRGQGGTDTQYF. CDR3 bases: TGCGCCAGCAGTAGGGGACAGGGAGGGACAGATACGCAGTATTTT. Based on the CDR3 plus reference TRBV5-1 and TRBJ2-3, the full variable domain is KAGVTQTPRYLIKTRGQQVTLSCSPISGHRSVSWYQQTPGQGLQFLFEYFSETQRNKGNFPGRFSGRQFSNSRSEMNVSTLELGDSALYLCASSRGQGGTDTQYFGPGTRLTVL.

The chain combines TRBV18 with TRBJ2-2, with no clear D. Germline values: CDR1 KGHSH, CDR2 LQKENI. The CDR3 runs 12 residues. The ends were cut back, 6 bases at V and 6 bases at J, with 8 bases in the middle. CDR3 nucleotide sequence: TGTGCCAGCTCCCCCGACTCCGGGGAGCTGTTTTTT. Its translation: CASSPDSGELFF.

V is TRBV2 and J is TRBJ2-3, with 7 bases matching TRBD2. Germline V lookup: CDR1 SNHLY, CDR2 FYNNEI. This CDR3 has 16 residues. The ends lost 4 bases at V and 4 bases at J; junction bases unmatched: 11. The CDR3 protein is CASSGTGTTGPDTQYF. CDR3 bases: TGTGCCAGCAGTGGAACCGGGACTACAGGTCCAGATACGCAGTATTTT.

This clone has only one observation. The V and J genes are TRBV5-4 and TRBJ2-2, with D possibly TRBD1 on 6 matching bases. The CDR3 runs to 16 residues. Trimming stripped 4 bases from V and 3 bases from J, with 16 bases between. Germline CDR1 is SGHNT and CDR2 is YYREEE (reference sequence). For the CDR3, the DNA is TGTGCCAGCAGCCTGGGCGTAGGGGGACACACCGGGGAGCTGTTTTTT. Protein product: CASSLGVGGHTGELFF. The full variable domain, rest sourced from reference TRBV5-4 and TRBJ2-2, is ETGVTQSPTHLIKTRGQQVTLRCSSQSGHNTVSWYQQALGQGPQFIFQYYREEENGRGNFPPRFSGLQFPNYSSELNVNALELDDSALYLCASSLGVGGHTGELFFGEGSRLTVL.

The genes are TRBV5-6 and TRBJ2-7, with 9 bases lining up with TRBD2. The CDR3 totals 15 residues. CDR1 and CDR2 from the germline V gene are SGHDT and YYEEEE. Losses at the gene ends were 2 bases for V and 2 bases for J; bases not matched to a gene: 5. The CDR3 DNA follows: TGTGCCAGCAGCTTCCGGGCTAGCGGGGCCTACGAGCAGTACTTC. This sequence encodes CASSFRASGAYEQYF.

This chain joins TRBV3-1 (or the pseudogene TRBV3-2) and TRBJ2-1; TRBD2 aligns across 8 bases. V shed 3 bases and J 3 bases; nucleotides not matched to a gene: 10. The CDR3 extends over 17 amino acids. Germline-derived CDR1 and CDR2 are LGHDT and YNNKEL (reference sequence). CDR3 sequence (DNA): TGTGCCAGCAGCCAGGGGGGGACTAGAATCCTCTACAATGAGCAGTTCTTC. Its protein is CASSQGGTRILYNEQFF.

The chain links TRBV11-3 to TRBJ2-1, with 12 bases matching TRBD2. This CDR3 contains 17 residues. Germline V gene data show CDR1 as SGHNT and CDR2 as YENEEA. Losses at the gene ends were 4 bases for V and 4 bases for J; bases not matched to a gene: 8. CDR3 DNA sequence: TGTGCCAGCAGCTCCAAAGGGACTAGCGGGTTATACAATGAGCAGTTCTTC. Its translation is CASSSKGTSGLYNEQFF. Supplemented by reference TRBV11-3 and TRBJ2-1, the full variable domain reads EAGVVQSPRYKIIEKKQPVAFWCNPISGHNTLYWYLQNLGQGPELLIRYENEEAVDDSQLPKDRFSAERLKGVDSTLKIQPAELGDSAVYLCASSSKGTSGLYNEQFFGPGTRLTVL.